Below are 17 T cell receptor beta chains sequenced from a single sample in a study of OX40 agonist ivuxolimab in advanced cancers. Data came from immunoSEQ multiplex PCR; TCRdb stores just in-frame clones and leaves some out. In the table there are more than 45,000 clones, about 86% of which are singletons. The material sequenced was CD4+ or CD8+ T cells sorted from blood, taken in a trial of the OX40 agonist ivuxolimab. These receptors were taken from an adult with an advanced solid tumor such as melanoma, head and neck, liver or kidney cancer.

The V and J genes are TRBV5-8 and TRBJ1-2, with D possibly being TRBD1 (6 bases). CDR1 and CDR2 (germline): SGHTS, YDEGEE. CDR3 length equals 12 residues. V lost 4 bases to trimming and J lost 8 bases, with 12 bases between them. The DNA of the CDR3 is TGTGCCAGCAGCGCAAACAGGGACGGCTACACCTTC. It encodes CASSANRDGYTF.

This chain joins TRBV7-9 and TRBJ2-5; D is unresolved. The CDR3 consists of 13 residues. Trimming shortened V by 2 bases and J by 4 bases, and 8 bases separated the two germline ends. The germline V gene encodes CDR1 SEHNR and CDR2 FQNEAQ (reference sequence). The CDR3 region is CASSLYGGETQYF. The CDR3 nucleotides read TGTGCCAGCAGCTTATATGGCGGAGAGACCCAGTACTTC. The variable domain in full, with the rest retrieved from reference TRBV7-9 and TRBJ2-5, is DTGVSQNPRHKITKRGQNVTFRCDPISEHNRLYWYRQTLGQGPEFLTYFQNEAQLEKSRLLSDRFSAERPKGSFSTLEIQRTEQGDSAMYLCASSLYGGETQYFGPGTRLLVL.

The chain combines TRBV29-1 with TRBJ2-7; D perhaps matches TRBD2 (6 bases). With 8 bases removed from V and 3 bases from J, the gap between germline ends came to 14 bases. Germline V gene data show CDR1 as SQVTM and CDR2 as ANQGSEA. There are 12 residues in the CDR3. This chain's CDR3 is CSWSGERYEQYF. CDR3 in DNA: TGCAGCTGGTCGGGGGAGCGCTACGAGCAGTACTTC.

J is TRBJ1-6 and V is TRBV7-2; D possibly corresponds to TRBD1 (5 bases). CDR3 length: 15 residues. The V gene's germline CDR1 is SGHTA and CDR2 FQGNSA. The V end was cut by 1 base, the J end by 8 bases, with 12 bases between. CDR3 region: CASSLVRDPYSPLHF. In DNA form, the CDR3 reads TGTGCCAGCAGCTTAGTTCGGGACCCGTATTCACCCCTCCACTTT.

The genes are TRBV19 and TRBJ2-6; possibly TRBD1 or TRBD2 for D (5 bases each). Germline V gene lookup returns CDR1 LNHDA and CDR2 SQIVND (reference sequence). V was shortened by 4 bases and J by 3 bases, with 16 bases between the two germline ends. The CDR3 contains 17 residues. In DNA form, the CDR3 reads TGTGCCAGTAGTACGGCCGGGACCGTTGGTGGGGCCAACGTCCTGACTTTC. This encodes CASSTAGTVGGANVLTF.

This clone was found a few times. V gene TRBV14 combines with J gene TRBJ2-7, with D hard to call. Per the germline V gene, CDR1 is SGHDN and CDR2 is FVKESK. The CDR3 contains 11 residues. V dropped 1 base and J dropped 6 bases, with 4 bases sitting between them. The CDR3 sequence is CASSQGLEQYF. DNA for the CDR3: TGTGCCAGCAGCCAAGGCCTCGAGCAGTACTTC.

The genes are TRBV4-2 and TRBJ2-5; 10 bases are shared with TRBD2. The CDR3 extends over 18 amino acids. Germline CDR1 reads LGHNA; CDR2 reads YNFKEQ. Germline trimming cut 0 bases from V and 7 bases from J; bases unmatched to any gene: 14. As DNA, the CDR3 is TGTGCCAGCAGCCAAGATCTTGAGCGGGGGGGCCTGGGGGTGACCCAGTACTTC. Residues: CASSQDLERGGLGVTQYF.

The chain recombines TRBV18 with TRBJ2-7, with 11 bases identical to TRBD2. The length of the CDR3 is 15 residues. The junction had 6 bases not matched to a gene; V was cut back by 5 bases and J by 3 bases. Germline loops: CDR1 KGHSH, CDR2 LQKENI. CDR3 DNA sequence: TGTGCCAGCTCAGAGGGACTAGCGGCAATCTACGAGCAGTACTTC. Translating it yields CASSEGLAAIYEQYF. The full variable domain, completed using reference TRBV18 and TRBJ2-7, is NAGVMQNPRHLVRRRGQEARLRCSPMKGHSHVYWYRQLPEEGLKFMVYLQKENIIDESGMPKERFSAEFPKEGPSILRIQQVVRGDSAAYFCASSEGLAAIYEQYFGPGTRLTVT.

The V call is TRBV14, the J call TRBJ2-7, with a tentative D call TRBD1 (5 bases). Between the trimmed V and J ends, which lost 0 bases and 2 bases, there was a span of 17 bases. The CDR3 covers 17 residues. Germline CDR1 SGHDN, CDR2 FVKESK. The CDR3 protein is CASSQDWGPKPTYEQYF. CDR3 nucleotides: TGTGCCAGCAGCCAAGATTGGGGCCCGAAACCAACCTACGAGCAGTACTTC.

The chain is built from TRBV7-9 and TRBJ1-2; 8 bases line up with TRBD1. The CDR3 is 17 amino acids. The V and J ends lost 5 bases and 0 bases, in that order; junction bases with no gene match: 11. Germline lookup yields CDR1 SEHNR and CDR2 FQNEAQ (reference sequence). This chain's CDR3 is CASSAWTGYQPNYGYTF. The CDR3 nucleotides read TGTGCCAGCAGCGCTTGGACAGGGTATCAGCCTAACTATGGCTACACCTTC.

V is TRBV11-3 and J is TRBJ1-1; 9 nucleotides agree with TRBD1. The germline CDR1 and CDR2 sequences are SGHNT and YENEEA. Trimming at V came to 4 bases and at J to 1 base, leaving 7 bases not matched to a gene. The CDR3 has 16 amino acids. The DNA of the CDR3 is TGTGCCAGCAGCTCCGGGACAGGGAAAGGGAACACTGAAGCTTTCTTT. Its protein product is CASSSGTGKGNTEAFF.

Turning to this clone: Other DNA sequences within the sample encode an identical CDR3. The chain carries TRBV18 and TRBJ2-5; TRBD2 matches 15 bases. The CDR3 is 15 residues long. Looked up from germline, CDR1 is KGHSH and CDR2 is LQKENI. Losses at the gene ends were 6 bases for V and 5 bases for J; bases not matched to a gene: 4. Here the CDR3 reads CASSPGLAGGETQYF. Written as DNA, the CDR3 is TGTGCCAGCTCCCCGGGACTAGCGGGGGGCGAGACCCAGTACTTC.

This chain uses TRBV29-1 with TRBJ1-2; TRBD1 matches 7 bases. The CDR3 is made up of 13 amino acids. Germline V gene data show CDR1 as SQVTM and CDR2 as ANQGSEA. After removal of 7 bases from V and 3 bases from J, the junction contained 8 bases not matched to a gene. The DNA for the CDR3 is TGCAGCGCTGCGACCGGGACAGACTATGGCTACACCTTC. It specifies CSAATGTDYGYTF.

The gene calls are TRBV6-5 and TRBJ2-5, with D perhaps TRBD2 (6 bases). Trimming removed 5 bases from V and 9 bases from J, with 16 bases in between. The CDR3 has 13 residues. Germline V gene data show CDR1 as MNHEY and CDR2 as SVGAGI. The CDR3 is CASSQEGSGAQYF. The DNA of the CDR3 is TGTGCCAGCAGTCAGGAGGGATCCGGGGCCCAGTACTTC.

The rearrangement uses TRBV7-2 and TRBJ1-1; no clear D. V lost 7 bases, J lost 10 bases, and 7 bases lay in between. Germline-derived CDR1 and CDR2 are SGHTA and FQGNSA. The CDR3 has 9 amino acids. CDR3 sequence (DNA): TGTGCCAGCATCTTTGCAGCTTTCTTT. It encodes CASIFAAFF.

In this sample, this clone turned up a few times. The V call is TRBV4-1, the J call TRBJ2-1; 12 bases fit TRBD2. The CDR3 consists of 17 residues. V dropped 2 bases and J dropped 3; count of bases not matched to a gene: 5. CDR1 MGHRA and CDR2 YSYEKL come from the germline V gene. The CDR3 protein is CASSQKTTSGGYNEQFF. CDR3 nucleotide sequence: TGCGCCAGCAGCCAAAAGACGACTAGCGGGGGCTACAATGAGCAGTTCTTC.

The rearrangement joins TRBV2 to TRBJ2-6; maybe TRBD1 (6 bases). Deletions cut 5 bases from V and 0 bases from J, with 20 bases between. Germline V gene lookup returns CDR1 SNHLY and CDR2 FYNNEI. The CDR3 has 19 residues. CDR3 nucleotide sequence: TGTGCCAGCAGTCCCCGGGTGGGGTGGGGGCCCTCTGGGGCCAACGTCCTGACTTTC. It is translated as CASSPRVGWGPSGANVLTF.